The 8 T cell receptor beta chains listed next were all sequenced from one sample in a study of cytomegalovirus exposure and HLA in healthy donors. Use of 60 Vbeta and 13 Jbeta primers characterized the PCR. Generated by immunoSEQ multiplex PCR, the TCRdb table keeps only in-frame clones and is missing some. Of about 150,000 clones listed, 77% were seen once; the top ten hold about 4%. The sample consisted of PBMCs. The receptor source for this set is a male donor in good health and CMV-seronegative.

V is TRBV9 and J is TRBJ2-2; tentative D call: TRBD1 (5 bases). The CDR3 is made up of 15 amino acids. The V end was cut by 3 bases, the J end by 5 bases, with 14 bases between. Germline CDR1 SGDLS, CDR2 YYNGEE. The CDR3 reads CASSGSQGRTGELFF. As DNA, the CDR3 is TGTGCCAGCAGCGGAAGTCAGGGCCGTACCGGGGAGCTGTTTTTT.

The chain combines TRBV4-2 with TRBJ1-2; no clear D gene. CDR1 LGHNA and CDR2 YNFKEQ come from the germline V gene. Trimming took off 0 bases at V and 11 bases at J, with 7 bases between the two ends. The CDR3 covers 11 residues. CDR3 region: CASSQDVEYTF. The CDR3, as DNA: TGTGCCAGCAGCCAAGATGTAGAATACACCTTC.

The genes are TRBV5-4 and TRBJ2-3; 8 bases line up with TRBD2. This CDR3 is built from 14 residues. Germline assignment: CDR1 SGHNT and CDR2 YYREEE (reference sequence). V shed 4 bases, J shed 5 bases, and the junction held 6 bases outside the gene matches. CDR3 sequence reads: CASSAGTRGDTQYF. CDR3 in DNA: TGTGCCAGCAGCGCCGGGACTAGAGGAGATACGCAGTATTTT.

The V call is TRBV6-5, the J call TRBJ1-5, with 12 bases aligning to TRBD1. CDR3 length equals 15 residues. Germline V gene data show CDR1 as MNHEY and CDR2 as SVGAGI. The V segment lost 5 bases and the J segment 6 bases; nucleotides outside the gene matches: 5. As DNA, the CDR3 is TGTGCCAGCAGTCCCGGGACAGGGGGCTTTCAGCCCCAGCATTTT. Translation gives CASSPGTGGFQPQHF.

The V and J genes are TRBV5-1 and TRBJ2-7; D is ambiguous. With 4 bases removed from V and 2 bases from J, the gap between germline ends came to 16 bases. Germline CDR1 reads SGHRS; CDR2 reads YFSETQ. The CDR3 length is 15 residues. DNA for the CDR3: TGCGCCAGCAGCCGAGACACCACAAACACCTACGAGCAGTACTTC. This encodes CASSRDTTNTYEQYF. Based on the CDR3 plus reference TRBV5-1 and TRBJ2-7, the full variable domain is KAGVTQTPRYLIKTRGQQVTLSCSPISGHRSVSWYQQTPGQGLQFLFEYFSETQRNKGNFPGRFSGRQFSNSRSEMNVSTLELGDSALYLCASSRDTTNTYEQYFGPGTRLTVT.

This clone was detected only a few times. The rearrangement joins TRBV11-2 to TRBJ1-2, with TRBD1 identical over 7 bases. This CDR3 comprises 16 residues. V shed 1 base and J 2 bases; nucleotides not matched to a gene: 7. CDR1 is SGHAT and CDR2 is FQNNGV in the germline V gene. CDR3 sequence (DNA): TGTGCCAGCAGCTTAGCGTCAGGGGGTTTCAACTATGGCTACACCTTC. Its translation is CASSLASGGFNYGYTF.

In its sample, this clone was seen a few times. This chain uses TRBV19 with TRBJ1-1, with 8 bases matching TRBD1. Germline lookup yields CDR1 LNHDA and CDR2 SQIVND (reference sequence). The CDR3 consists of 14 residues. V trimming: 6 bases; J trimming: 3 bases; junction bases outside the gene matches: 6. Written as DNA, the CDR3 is TGTGCCAGTAGGACCCGGACAGGGTACACTGAAGCTTTCTTT. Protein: CASRTRTGYTEAFF.

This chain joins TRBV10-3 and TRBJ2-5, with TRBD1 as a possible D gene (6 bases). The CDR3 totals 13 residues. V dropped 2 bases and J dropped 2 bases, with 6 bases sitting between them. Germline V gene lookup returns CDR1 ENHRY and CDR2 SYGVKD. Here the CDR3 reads CAISEGQQETQYF. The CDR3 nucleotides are TGTGCCATCAGTGAGGGACAGCAAGAGACCCAGTACTTC.